This T cell receptor beta chain derives from a study of early stage breast cancer tumors. The wider study: Under 10 ER+/PR+/HER2- tumors were invasive ductal; a few were invasive lobular. Study-wide points: Tumors had about 2.5-fold higher T cell density and higher clonality than adjacent normal breast tissue.

This clone was counted a single time. Its matching antigen is unknown. Sequenced by immunoSEQ multiplex PCR; TCRdb stores in-frame clones only, minus some. This table has about 69,000 clones, around 80% appearing once. The CDR3 spans 12 residues. The germline V gene has CDR1 MGHDK and CDR2 SYGVNS. Trimming removed 4 bases at V and 12 bases at J, with 13 bases between. V is TRBV25-1 and J is TRBJ2-1, with D unresolved. The TCR originated in a person aged 35 to 50 with breast cancer. The material sequenced was blood. The CDR3 reads CASSVFGHRQFF. The DNA for the CDR3 is TGTGCCAGCAGTGTTTTCGGGCATAGGCAGTTCTTC. Looking up the rest from reference TRBV25-1 and TRBJ2-1 gives the full variable domain: EADIYQTPRYLVIGTGKKITLECSQTMGHDKMYWYQQDPGMELHLIHYSYGVNSTEKGDLSSESTVSRIRTEHFPLTLESARPSHTSQYLCASSVFGHRQFFGPGTRLTVL.